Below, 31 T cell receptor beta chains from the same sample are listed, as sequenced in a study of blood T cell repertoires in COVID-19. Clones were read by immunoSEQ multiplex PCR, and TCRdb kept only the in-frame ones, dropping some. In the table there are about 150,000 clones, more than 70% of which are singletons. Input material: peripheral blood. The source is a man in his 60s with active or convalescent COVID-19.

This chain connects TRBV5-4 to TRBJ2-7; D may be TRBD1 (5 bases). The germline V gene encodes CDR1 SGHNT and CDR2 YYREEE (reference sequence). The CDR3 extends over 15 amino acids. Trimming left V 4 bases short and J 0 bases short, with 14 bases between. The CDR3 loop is CASSPQTASSYEQYF. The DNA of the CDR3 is TGTGCCAGCAGCCCTCAGACAGCCAGCTCCTACGAGCAGTACTTC.

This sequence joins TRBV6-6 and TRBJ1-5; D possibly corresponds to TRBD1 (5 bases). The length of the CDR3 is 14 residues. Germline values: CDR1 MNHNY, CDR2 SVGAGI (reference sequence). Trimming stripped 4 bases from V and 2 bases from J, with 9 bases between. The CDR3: CASSSREGNQPQHF. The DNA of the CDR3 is TGTGCCAGCAGTTCCAGGGAGGGCAATCAGCCCCAGCATTTT.

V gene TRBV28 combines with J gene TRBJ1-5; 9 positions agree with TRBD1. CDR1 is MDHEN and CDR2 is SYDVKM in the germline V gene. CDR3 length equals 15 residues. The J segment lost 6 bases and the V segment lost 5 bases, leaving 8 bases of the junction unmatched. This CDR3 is CASSQITGGVQPQHF. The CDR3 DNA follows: TGTGCCAGCAGTCAAATAACAGGGGGCGTTCAGCCCCAGCATTTT.

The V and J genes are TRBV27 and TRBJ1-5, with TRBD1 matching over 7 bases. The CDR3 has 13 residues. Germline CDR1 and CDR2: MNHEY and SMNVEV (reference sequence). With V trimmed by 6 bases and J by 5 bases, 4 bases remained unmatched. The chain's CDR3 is CASRGTDYQPQHF. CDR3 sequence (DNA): TGTGCCAGCAGGGGGACAGACTATCAGCCCCAGCATTTT.

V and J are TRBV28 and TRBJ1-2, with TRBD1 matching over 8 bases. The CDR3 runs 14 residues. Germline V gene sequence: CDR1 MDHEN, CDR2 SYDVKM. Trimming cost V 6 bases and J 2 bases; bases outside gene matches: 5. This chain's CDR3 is CASRSSGGNYGYTF. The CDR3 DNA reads TGTGCCAGCAGATCCTCAGGGGGCAACTATGGCTACACCTTC.

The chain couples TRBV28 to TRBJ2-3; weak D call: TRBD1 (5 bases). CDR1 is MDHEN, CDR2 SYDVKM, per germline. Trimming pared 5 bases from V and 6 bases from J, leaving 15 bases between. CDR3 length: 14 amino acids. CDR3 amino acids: CASSRQWVSDTQYF. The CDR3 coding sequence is TGTGCCAGCAGTCGACAGTGGGTCTCGGATACGCAGTATTTT.

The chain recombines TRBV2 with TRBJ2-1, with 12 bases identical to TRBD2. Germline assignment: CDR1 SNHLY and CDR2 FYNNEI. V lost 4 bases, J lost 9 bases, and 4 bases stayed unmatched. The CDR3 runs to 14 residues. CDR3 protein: CASSASGRASEQFF. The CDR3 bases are TGTGCCAGCAGTGCTAGCGGGAGGGCGAGTGAGCAGTTCTTC. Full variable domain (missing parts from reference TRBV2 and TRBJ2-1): EPEVTQTPSHQVTQMGQEVILRCVPISNHLYFYWYRQILGQKVEFLVSFYNNEISEKSEIFDDQFSVERPDGSNFTLKIRSTKLEDSAMYFCASSASGRASEQFFGPGTRLTVL.

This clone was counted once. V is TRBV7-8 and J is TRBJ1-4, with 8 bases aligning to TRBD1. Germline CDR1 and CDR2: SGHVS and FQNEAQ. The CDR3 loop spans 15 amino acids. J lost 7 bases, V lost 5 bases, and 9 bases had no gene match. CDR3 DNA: TGTGCCAGCAGCCCGCGGACAGGGACCTTTGAAAAACTGTTTTTT. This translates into CASSPRTGTFEKLFF.

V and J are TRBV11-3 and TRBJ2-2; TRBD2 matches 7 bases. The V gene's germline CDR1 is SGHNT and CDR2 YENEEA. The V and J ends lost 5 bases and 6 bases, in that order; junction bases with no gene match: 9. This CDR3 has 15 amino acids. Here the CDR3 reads CASSLLGGGPGELFF. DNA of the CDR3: TGTGCCAGCAGCCTCCTTGGGGGGGGTCCCGGGGAGCTGTTTTTT.

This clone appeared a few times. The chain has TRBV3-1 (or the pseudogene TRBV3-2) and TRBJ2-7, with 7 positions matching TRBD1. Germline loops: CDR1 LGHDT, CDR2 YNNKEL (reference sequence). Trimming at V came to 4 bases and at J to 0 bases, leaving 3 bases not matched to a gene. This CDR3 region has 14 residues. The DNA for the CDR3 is TGTGCCAGCAGCCGACAGGGAACCTCCTACGAGCAGTACTTC. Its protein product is CASSRQGTSYEQYF.

CDR3 coding DNA: TGCGCCAGCAGTCCCGGGACAGGGATTAACTATGGCTACACCTTC. Its protein product is CASSPGTGINYGYTF. This rearrangement joins TRBV5-1 to TRBJ1-2, with TRBD1 matching over 9 bases. The ends lost 5 bases at V and 1 base at J; junction bases unmatched: 6. CDR3 length equals 15 residues. Germline V gene data show CDR1 as SGHRS and CDR2 as YFSETQ.

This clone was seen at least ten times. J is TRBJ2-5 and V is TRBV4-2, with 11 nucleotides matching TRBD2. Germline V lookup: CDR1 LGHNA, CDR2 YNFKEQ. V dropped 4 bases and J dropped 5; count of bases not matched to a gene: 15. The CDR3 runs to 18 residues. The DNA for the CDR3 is TGTGCCAGCAGCCCAGGGGTACGAAGACTAGCGGGACGTGAGACCCAGTACTTC. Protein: CASSPGVRRLAGRETQYF.

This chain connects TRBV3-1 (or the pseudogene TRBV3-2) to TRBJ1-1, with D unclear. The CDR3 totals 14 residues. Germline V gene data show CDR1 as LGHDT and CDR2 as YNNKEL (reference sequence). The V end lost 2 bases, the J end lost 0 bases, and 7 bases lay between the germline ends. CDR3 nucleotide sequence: TGTGCCAGCAGCCAAACTTACTTGAACACTGAAGCTTTCTTT. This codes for CASSQTYLNTEAFF.

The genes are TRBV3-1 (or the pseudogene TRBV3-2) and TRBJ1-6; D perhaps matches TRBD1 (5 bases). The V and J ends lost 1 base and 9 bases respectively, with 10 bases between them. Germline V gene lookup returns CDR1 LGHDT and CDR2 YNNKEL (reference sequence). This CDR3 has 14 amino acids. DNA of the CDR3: TGTGCCAGCAGCCAAGCTATGGGGGGTTCACCCCTCCACTTT. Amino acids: CASSQAMGGSPLHF.

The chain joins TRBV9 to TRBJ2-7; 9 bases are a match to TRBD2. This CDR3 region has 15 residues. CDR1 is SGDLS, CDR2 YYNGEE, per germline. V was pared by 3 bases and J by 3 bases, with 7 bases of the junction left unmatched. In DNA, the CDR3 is TGTGCCAGCAGCGCCGAGACTAGCGGCATCTACGAGCAGTACTTC. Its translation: CASSAETSGIYEQYF.

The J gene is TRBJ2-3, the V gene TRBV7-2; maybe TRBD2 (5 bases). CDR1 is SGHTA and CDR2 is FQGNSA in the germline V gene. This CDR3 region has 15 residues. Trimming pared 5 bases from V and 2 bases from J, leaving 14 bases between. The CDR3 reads CASSLQVTNTDTQYF. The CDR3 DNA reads TGTGCCAGCAGCCTCCAGGTGACTAACACAGATACGCAGTATTTT.

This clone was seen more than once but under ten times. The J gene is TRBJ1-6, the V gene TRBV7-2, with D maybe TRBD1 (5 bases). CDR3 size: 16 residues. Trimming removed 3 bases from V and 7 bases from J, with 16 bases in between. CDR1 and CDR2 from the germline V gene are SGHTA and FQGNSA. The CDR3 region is CASSLALASGNSPLHF. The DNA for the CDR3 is TGTGCCAGCAGCTTGGCGTTGGCCTCAGGGAATTCACCCCTCCACTTT. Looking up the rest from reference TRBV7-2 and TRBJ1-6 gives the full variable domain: GAGVSQSPSNKVTEKGKDVELRCDPISGHTALYWYRQSLGQGLEFLIYFQGNSAPDKSGLPSDRFSAERTGGSVSTLTIQRTQQEDSAVYLCASSLALASGNSPLHFGNGTRLTVT.

CDR3 residues: CASSRRREGTQYF. As DNA, the CDR3 is TGTGCCAGCAGTCGCCGGAGGGAGGGTACGCAGTATTTT. V is TRBV6-5 and J is TRBJ2-3, with 7 bases fitting TRBD2. V lost 5 bases and J lost 8; bases outside the gene matches: 7. This CDR3 comprises 13 residues. Germline CDR1 and CDR2: MNHEY and SVGAGI.

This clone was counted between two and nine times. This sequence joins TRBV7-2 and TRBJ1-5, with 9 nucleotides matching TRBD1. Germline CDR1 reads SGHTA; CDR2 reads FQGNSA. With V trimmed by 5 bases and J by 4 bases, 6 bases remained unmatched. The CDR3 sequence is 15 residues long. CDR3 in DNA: TGTGCCAGCAGCGCGACAGGGGGTCGTAATCAGCCCCAGCATTTT. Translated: CASSATGGRNQPQHF.

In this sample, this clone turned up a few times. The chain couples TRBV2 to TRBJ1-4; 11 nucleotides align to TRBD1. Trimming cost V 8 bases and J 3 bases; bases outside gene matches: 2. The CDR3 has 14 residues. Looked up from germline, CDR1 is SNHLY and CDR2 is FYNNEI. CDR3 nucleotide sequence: TGTGCCAGCGGACAGGGGGCACCTAATGAAAAACTGTTTTTT. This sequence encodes CASGQGAPNEKLFF.

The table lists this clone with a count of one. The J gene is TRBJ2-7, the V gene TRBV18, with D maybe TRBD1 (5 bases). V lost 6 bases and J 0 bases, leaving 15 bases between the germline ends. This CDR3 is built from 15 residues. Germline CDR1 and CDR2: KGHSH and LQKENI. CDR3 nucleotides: TGTGCCAGCTCCCCTCTGTCAGGGTCCTCCTACGAGCAGTACTTC. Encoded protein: CASSPLSGSSYEQYF.

CDR3 region: CASSHTSTWNTEAFF. The CDR3 DNA reads TGTGCCAGCAGCCATACCTCCACATGGAACACTGAAGCTTTCTTT. The V gene is TRBV5-6, the J gene TRBJ1-1; unclear D gene. Germline values: CDR1 SGHDT, CDR2 YYEEEE. The CDR3 runs to 15 residues. Deletions cut 4 bases from V and 1 base from J, with 14 bases between.

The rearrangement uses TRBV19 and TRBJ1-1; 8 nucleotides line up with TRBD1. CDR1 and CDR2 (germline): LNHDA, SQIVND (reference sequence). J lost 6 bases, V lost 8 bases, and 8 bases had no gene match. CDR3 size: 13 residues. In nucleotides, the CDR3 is TGTGCCAGTGCCCCGACAGGGGTCCCTGAAGCTTTCTTT. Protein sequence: CASAPTGVPEAFF.

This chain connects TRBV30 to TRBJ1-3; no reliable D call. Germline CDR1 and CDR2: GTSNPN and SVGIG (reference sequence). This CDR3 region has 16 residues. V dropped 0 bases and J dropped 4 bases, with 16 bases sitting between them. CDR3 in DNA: TGTGCCTGGAGTGTAGATGCGCGACTGAGCGGAAACACCATATATTTT. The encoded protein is CAWSVDARLSGNTIYF.

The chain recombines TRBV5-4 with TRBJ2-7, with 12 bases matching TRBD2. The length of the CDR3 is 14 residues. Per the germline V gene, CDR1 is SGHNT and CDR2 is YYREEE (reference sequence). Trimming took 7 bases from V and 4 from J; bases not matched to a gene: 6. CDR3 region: CASQPSGRVYEQYF. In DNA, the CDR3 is TGTGCCAGCCAGCCTAGCGGGAGGGTATACGAGCAGTACTTC. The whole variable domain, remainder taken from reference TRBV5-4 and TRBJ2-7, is ETGVTQSPTHLIKTRGQQVTLRCSSQSGHNTVSWYQQALGQGPQFIFQYYREEENGRGNFPPRFSGLQFPNYSSELNVNALELDDSALYLCASQPSGRVYEQYFGPGTRLTVT.

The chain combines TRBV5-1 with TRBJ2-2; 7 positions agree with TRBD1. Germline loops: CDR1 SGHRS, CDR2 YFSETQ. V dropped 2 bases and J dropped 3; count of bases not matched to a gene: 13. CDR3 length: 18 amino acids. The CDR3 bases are TGCGCCAGCAGCTTCCGGGACAGCCGACCCGAGGACACCGGGGAGCTGTTTTTT. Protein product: CASSFRDSRPEDTGELFF.

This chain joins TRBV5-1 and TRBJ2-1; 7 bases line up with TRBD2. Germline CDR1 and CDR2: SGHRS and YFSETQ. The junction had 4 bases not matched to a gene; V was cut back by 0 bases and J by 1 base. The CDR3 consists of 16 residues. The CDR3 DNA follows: TGCGCCAGCAGCTTGGATGGCGGGAGTTCCTACAATGAGCAGTTCTTC. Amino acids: CASSLDGGSSYNEQFF.

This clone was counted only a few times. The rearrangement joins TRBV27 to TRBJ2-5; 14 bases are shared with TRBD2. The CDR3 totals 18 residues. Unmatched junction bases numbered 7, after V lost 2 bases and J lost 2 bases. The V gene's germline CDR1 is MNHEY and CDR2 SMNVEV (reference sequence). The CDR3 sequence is CASSLVGLAGVWQETQYF. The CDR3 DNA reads TGTGCCAGCAGTTTAGTGGGACTAGCGGGAGTTTGGCAAGAGACCCAGTACTTC.

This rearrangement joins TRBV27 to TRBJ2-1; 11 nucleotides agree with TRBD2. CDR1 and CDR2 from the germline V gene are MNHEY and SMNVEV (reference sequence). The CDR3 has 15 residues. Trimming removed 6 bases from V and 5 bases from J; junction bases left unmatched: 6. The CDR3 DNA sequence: TGTGCCAGCAGCCCCGGGACTAGCGGTAACAATGAGCAGTTCTTC. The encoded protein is CASSPGTSGNNEQFF.

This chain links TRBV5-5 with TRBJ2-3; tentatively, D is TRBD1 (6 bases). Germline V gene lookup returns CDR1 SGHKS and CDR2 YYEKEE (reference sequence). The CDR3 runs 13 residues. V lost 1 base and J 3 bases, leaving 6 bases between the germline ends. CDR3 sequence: CASSLQGTDTQYF. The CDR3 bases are TGTGCCAGCAGCTTGCAGGGGACAGATACGCAGTATTTT.

CDR3 residues: CASSSPTALVDNEQFF. The DNA of the CDR3 is TGTGCCAGCAGCTCACCGACTGCCCTGGTAGACAATGAGCAGTTCTTC. The gene calls are TRBV11-3 and TRBJ2-1, with D unresolved. Germline V gene lookup returns CDR1 SGHNT and CDR2 YENEEA. The V end lost 4 bases, the J end lost 5 bases, and 18 bases lay between the germline ends. This CDR3 contains 16 residues.